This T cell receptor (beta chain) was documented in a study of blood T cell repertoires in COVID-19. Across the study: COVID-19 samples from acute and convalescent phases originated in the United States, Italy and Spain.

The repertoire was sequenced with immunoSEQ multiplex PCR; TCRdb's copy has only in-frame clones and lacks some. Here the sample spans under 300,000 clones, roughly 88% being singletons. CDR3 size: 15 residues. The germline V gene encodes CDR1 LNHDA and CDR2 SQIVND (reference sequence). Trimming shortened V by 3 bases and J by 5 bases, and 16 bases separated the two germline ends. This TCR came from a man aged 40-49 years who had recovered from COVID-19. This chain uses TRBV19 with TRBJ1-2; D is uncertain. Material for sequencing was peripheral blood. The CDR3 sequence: CASSMRSRKEYGYTF. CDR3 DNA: TGTGCCAGTAGTATGAGGTCGCGGAAAGAATATGGCTACACCTTC. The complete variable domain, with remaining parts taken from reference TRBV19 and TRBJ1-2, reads DGGITQSPKYLFRKEGQNVTLSCEQNLNHDAMYWYRQDPGQGLRLIYYSQIVNDFQKGDIAEGYSVSREKKESFPLTVTSAQKNPTAFYLCASSMRSRKEYGYTFGSGTRLTVV.